This record looks at one T cell receptor beta chain sequence and its context. Its antigen is still unknown. Base-call qualities are not available, and no considerably larger clone is one nucleotide away. This entry is derived from a study of tumor-infiltrating lymphocytes in localized non-small cell lung cancer (dated by TCRdb to about 2021). About the study as a whole: The cohort covered several histologies, both smokers and never-smokers, and patients whose samples were collected after neoadjuvant chemotherapy. The same patients underwent several integrated assays, with TCR sequencing performed together with flow cytometry, multiplex immunofluorescence, RNA-seq, exome sequencing and proteomics. The paired tumor versus uninvolved lung comparison of immunoSEQ T-cell fraction included 55 patients. In total, the ICON cohort consisted of over a hundred surgical patients with localized non-small cell lung cancer who had their tumors resected. Each patient provided resected tumor tissue plus uninvolved lung tissue from the same patient, with the uninvolved lung tissue described as non-adjacent to the tumor.

TCR sequencing with the immunoSEQ assay provided the T-cell fraction in tumor and uninvolved lung tissue. As for the original processing: For survival analysis, patients were divided into high (upper tertile) and low (lower two tertiles) T-cell fraction groups, which were compared by log-rank test. A signed-rank test was used to check for differences in T-cell fraction between paired tumor and uninvolved lung. Not all clones reach the TCRdb copy of this immuneACCESS table, which keeps in-frame sequences only. Checked studies attribute under half of the gap to unresolved V genes and leave the rest unexplained. The DNA gave D and trimming, while V, J and clone size come from that table. Counted in this sample were some 13,000 clones; roughly four fifths of them appeared once. Together, the top ten hold around 15% of the sample. Patient enrollment in ICON started in early 2016, and the final patient was enrolled in the second half of 2018. From a subcohort of 60 to 90 patients, fresh tumor and matched uninvolved tissue were collected for in-depth immune analyses, including TCR sequencing. No cell sorting was done, and TCR sequencing was instead run on DNA isolated from bulk tissue.

Measured from the cysteine to the phenylalanine, the CDR3 is 15 residues long. CDR3 DNA only is kept here, 45 bases in frame from base 1. The germline V and J ends show losses of 4 bases and 0 bases respectively, and no gene match explains 7 bases of the junction. From a lookup of the germline V gene, CDR1 and CDR2 are SGHRS and YFSETQ. Overall results and qualifications from the work: Higher T cell infiltration in tumors than in uninvolved lung tissue was supported by TCRbeta sequencing, consistent with immunofluorescence CD3 counts. TCR-derived T-cell fraction did not differ between the flow cytometry-defined immunotypes IM1 (good prognosis) and IM2 (poor prognosis). Because different assays used different pieces of the same tissue, technical variation could not be distinguished from intratumor heterogeneity. Assay coverage varied across patients depending on available tissue quantity, so only a subset of the cohort had TCR sequencing.

The sequence was collected from a human donor with non-small cell lung cancer. The sample taken for sequencing was uninvolved lung tissue not adjacent to the tumor. Recombination linked TRBV5-1 to TRBJ2-7, and 7 junction bases match TRBD1. CDR3 region: CASSPADRVSYEQYF. The nucleotide sequence reads as follows: TGCGCCAGCAGCCCTGCCGACAGGGTCTCCTACGAGCAGTACTTC.